These T cell receptor beta chains were read from a single sample in a study of T cell clones after liver transplantation. Method: immunoSEQ multiplex PCR; TCRdb's copy keeps in-frame clones and lacks some. The sample has 50,000 to 60,000 clones; roughly three quarters are singletons. Sequencing was performed on CD4+ T cells from blood, taken at the 22-month timepoint. The receptors come from a human patient who received a liver transplant. Some T cells may originate from the graft donor. Both conserved end residues are part of each CDR3. The D gene is left open where the match is weak. The size entry is marked missing in some rows and otherwise reads once, few, many or a size class.

cdr3_nt: TGCGCCAGCGGAAGGGAACAGGGGTCGTTAAATGAGCAGTTCTTC
cdr3_aa: CASGREQGSLNEQFF
clone_size: NA
d_call: TRBD1
j_call: TRBJ2-1
v_call: TRBV5-1

cdr3_nt: TGTGCCAGCAGCATACGGGGACATCAAAATCAGCCCCAGCATTTT
cdr3_aa: CASSIRGHQNQPQHF
clone_size: NA
d_call: NA
j_call: TRBJ1-5
v_call: TRBV5-6

cdr3_nt: TGTGCCAGTAGTATAGTTCTCAGGGATGAGCAGTTCTTC
cdr3_aa: CASSIVLRDEQFF
clone_size: NA
d_call: NA
j_call: TRBJ2-1
v_call: TRBV19

cdr3_nt: TGTGCCAGCATCCGAAACCAGCGGACAGATACGCAGTATTTT
cdr3_aa: CASIRNQRTDTQYF
clone_size: NA
d_call: NA
j_call: TRBJ2-3
v_call: TRBV5-8

cdr3_nt: TGTGCCAGCAGCTTAGGGGTAGGGGTAAGGTACAATGAGCAGTTCTTC
cdr3_aa: CASSLGVGVRYNEQFF
clone_size: few
d_call: NA
j_call: TRBJ2-1
v_call: TRBV7-2

cdr3_nt: TGCGCCAGCAGCTTGCACGATGAGCAGTTCTTC
cdr3_aa: CASSLHDEQFF
clone_size: NA
d_call: NA
j_call: TRBJ2-1
v_call: TRBV5-1

cdr3_nt: TGCAGCGCTGCCGGGGGGAGGAATCAGCCCCAGCATTTT
cdr3_aa: CSAAGGRNQPQHF
clone_size: NA
d_call: NA
j_call: TRBJ1-5
v_call: TRBV29-1

cdr3_nt: TGTGCCAGTAGTATGGGGCGGGGCCCGGGTGGCTACACCTTC
cdr3_aa: CASSMGRGPGGYTF
clone_size: few
d_call: NA
j_call: TRBJ1-2
v_call: TRBV19

cdr3_nt: TGTGCCAGCACAGGGGGAAGTCAGCCCCAGCATTTT
cdr3_aa: CASTGGSQPQHF
clone_size: NA
d_call: TRBD1
j_call: TRBJ1-5
v_call: TRBV28

cdr3_nt: TGTGCCAGCGTACAGGAGGGGGACTATGGCTACACCTTC
cdr3_aa: CASVQEGDYGYTF
clone_size: NA
d_call: NA
j_call: TRBJ1-2
v_call: TRBV2

cdr3_nt: TGTGCCAGCAGCTTGACAGAGAATTCACCCCTCCACTTT
cdr3_aa: CASSLTENSPLHF
clone_size: NA
d_call: NA
j_call: TRBJ1-6
v_call: TRBV7-9

cdr3_nt: TGTGCCAGCAGCCCCTATAGGCAGGGAAACACTGAAGCTTTCTTT
cdr3_aa: CASSPYRQGNTEAFF
clone_size: few
d_call: NA
j_call: TRBJ1-1
v_call: TRBV9

cdr3_nt: TGTGCCAGCAGCTTAGCGGAGACAGGGGGCTACTCTGGGGCCAACGTCCTGACTTTC
cdr3_aa: CASSLAETGGYSGANVLTF
clone_size: once
d_call: TRBD1
j_call: TRBJ2-6
v_call: TRBV7-6

cdr3_nt: TGCGCCAGCAGCATAGACAGGGGTGAGGCTTTCTTT
cdr3_aa: CASSIDRGEAFF
clone_size: NA
d_call: TRBD1
j_call: TRBJ1-1
v_call: TRBV5-1

cdr3_nt: TGTGCCAGCAGTTATGGGCTGGAAGCCATTTATGGCTACACCTTC
cdr3_aa: CASSYGLEAIYGYTF
clone_size: NA
d_call: NA
j_call: TRBJ1-2
v_call: TRBV6-5

cdr3_nt: TGTGCCAGCAGCTCCTCGGGACTTGAGCAGTTCTTC
cdr3_aa: CASSSSGLEQFF
clone_size: NA
d_call: NA
j_call: TRBJ2-1
v_call: TRBV11-3

cdr3_nt: TGTGCCAGCAGCCGGTCCGCCGGGGAGAGTTCACCCCTCCACTTT
cdr3_aa: CASSRSAGESSPLHF
clone_size: NA
d_call: NA
j_call: TRBJ1-6
v_call: TRBV7-8

cdr3_nt: TGTGCCAGCAGCCAAGGGACCGGGGGGGCCGACGAGCAGTACTTC
cdr3_aa: CASSQGTGGADEQYF
clone_size: NA
d_call: TRBD2
j_call: TRBJ2-7
v_call: TRBV13

cdr3_nt: TGTGCCAGCAGTTCTAGGGGAGGGGGGACCGGGGAGCTGTTTTTT
cdr3_aa: CASSSRGGGTGELFF
clone_size: NA
d_call: NA
j_call: TRBJ2-2
v_call: TRBV11-2

cdr3_nt: TGTGCCAGCTCACCAATAGAGTCAGCGGGCAGGCCTAACTATGGCTACACCTTC
cdr3_aa: CASSPIESAGRPNYGYTF
clone_size: NA
d_call: NA
j_call: TRBJ1-2
v_call: TRBV18

cdr3_nt: TGTGCCAGTAGTACCCGCGGACAGGGCTTCACCTACGAGCAGTACTTC
cdr3_aa: CASSTRGQGFTYEQYF
clone_size: NA
d_call: TRBD1
j_call: TRBJ2-7
v_call: TRBV19

cdr3_nt: TGTGCCAGTCAGACTGGATACAATGAGCAGTTCTTC
cdr3_aa: CASQTGYNEQFF
clone_size: NA
d_call: NA
j_call: TRBJ2-1
v_call: TRBV11-2

cdr3_nt: TGTGCCATCGGAGAGGGGAGGGACACTGAAGCTTTCTTT
cdr3_aa: CAIGEGRDTEAFF
clone_size: NA
d_call: NA
j_call: TRBJ1-1
v_call: TRBV10-3

cdr3_nt: TGTGCCAGTAGTAAGGCTGGGTTCGGGGGAGGCGAGACCCAGTACTTC
cdr3_aa: CASSKAGFGGGETQYF
clone_size: NA
d_call: NA
j_call: TRBJ2-5
v_call: TRBV19

cdr3_nt: TGTGCCAGCAGCTTAGGGACAGGGCCCGGGGCCAACGTCCTGACTTTC
cdr3_aa: CASSLGTGPGANVLTF
clone_size: NA
d_call: TRBD1
j_call: TRBJ2-6
v_call: TRBV7-2

cdr3_nt: TGTGCCAGCAGCGTAATTGGCACAGATACGCAGTATTTT
cdr3_aa: CASSVIGTDTQYF
clone_size: NA
d_call: NA
j_call: TRBJ2-3
v_call: TRBV9